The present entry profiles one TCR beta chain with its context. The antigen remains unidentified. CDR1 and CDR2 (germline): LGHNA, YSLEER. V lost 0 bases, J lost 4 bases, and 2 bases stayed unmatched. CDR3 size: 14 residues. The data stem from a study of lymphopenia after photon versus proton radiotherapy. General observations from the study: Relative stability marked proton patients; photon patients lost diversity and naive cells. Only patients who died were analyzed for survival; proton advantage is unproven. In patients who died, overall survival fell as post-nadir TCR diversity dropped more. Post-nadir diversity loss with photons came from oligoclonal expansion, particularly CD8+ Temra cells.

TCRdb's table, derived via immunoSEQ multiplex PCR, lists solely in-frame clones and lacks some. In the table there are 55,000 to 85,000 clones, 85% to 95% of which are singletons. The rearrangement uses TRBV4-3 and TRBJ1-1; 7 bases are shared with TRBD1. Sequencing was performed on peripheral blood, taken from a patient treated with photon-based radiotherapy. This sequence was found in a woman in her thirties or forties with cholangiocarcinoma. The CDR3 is CASSQDRGPTEAFF. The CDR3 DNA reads TGCGCCAGCAGCCAAGATAGGGGGCCCACTGAAGCTTTCTTT.